This T cell receptor (beta chain) is from a study of blood T cell repertoires in COVID-19. Study information: The United States, Italy and Spain supplied acute and convalescent COVID-19 samples. The cDNA or gDNA used as material had been derived from T cells, B-cell-depleted T cells, or PBMCs.

Per the study methods: Cell counts per sample came from amplifying reference gene primers. Repertoires were generated with immunoSEQ multiplex PCR, while TCRdb's copy carries only in-frame clones and drops some. V and J calls and clone size come straight from that table; D and trimming were deduced from the DNA. The table has under 85,000 clones, over 75% seen once. Germline assignment: CDR1 LGHDT and CDR2 YNNKEL (reference sequence). Trimming took 5 bases from V and 0 from J, leaving 14 bases between them. The CDR3 has 16 residues. The source material was peripheral blood. The TCR was taken from a man in his sixties or seventies with acute or convalescent COVID-19. The rearrangement joins TRBV3-1 (or the pseudogene TRBV3-2) to TRBJ1-3, with D possibly matching TRBD1 (6 bases). CDR3 loop: CASSSDTGSSGNTIYF. As DNA, the CDR3 is TGTGCCAGCAGCTCCGACACAGGGAGCTCTGGAAACACCATATATTTT.